This T cell receptor beta chain was captured in a study of blood T cells in healthy people across ages. CDR3 length: 12 residues. The ends lost 3 bases at V and 6 bases at J; junction bases unmatched: 1. The use of a sample-barcoded 5' primer and a J-beta primer mix characterized a second PCR of roughly 6 to 11 cycles. TCRdb re-called the 5' RACE reads through MiXCR, storing one row per CDR3 protein. The sample includes roughly 500,000 distinct CDR3 sequences, about 24% seen only once; the top ten take roughly 10%. The same data also contributed to another study, on T cells of mothers and their children.

This receptor was obtained from a boy under 18 in good health. The J gene is TRBJ2-7, the V gene TRBV12-3 or TRBV12-4; 8 nucleotides line up with TRBD1. The sequenced material came from blood. CDR3 bases: TGTGCCAGCAGTTTGGGGACAGGCGAGCAGTACTTC. Its translation: CASSLGTGEQYF.